These T cell receptor beta chains were read from a single sample in a study of CD8 T cells in Susac syndrome. TCRdb re-analysed the immunoSEQ multiplex PCR reads in MiXCR, keeping a single row per CDR3 protein. The sample comprises 65,000 to 95,000 distinct CDR3 sequences, around 94% of which are singletons, and under 1% rests with the top ten. Sequencing was carried out using CD8+ T cells from PBMCs. The receptors derive from a human donor with Susac syndrome. The CDR3 runs from the conserved cysteine through the conserved F or W. The order of the fields is V gene, J gene, CDR3 protein.

>TRBV4-3|TRBJ2-3
CASSQPQGGGTDTQYF
>TRBV12-3/TRBV12-4|TRBJ1-2
CASSGGGGDGYTF
>TRBV5-6|TRBJ2-2
CASSFRRGGELFF
>TRBV12-3/TRBV12-4|TRBJ1-3
CASSLGIGIYF
>TRBV4-2|TRBJ2-1
CASSQEVGTSGYNEQFF
>TRBV12-3/TRBV12-4|TRBJ2-7
CASRGTGSFYEQYF
>TRBV7-2|TRBJ1-5
CASSRTGDQPQHF
>TRBV27|TRBJ1-2
CASSLWPTYGYTF
>TRBV30|TRBJ2-3
CAWRATQGGTQYF
>TRBV7-9|TRBJ2-7
CASSFMGAGVSPSEQYF
>TRBV27|TRBJ1-5
CASRGAGQPQHF
>TRBV27|TRBJ1-1
CASSLSYRVGTEAFF
>TRBV28|TRBJ2-1
CASSAGLAGAREQFF
>TRBV27|TRBJ2-5
CASRKGRDQETQYF
>TRBV20-1|TRBJ2-7
CSTKGTTRYEQYF
>TRBV7-8|TRBJ1-1
CASSLGQLNTEAFF
>TRBV27|TRBJ1-1
CASSLSLVDTEAFF
>TRBV3-1|TRBJ2-7
CASSPQGPYEQYF
>TRBV28|TRBJ2-7
CASSSPTKSLYEQYF
>TRBV2|TRBJ2-3
CASQGSDTQYF
>TRBV27|TRBJ2-5
CASSHNQDRGETQYF
>TRBV5-6|TRBJ2-1
CASSWGTSGSYNEQFF
>TRBV30|TRBJ2-4
CAWSVGVGGNIQYF
>TRBV4-2|TRBJ2-3
CASSQVSSGGPDTQYF
>TRBV13|TRBJ1-5
CASSLGGRERVGQPQHF
>TRBV18|TRBJ2-1
CASSTEPGYYNEQFF
>TRBV12-3/TRBV12-4|TRBJ2-3
CASSPGPNLADTQYF
>TRBV10-3|TRBJ1-2
CAISGVGGLNGYTF
>TRBV29-1|TRBJ2-7
CSVETGETGSSYEQYF
>TRBV7-2|TRBJ2-1
CASSPLQTYNEQFF
>TRBV9|TRBJ2-3
CASSVSGRASDTQYF
>TRBV7-2|TRBJ2-7
CASSPTNYEQYF
>TRBV7-9|TRBJ2-1
CASSSPGSSYNEQFF
>TRBV19|TRBJ1-1
CAARVNTEAFF
>TRBV29-1|TRBJ2-7
CSVEGDRVSSYEQYF
>TRBV3-1|TRBJ2-1
CASSQDTRLAVDNEQFF
>TRBV27|TRBJ2-1
CASSFWIGGIEFF
>TRBV6-5|TRBJ2-2
CASSSSGTGGSGELFF
>TRBV2|TRBJ2-3
CASKGRPDTQYF
>TRBV28|TRBJ2-1
CASSLSWFLAGVREQFF
>TRBV4-2|TRBJ2-7
CASSHHDTASYEQYF
>TRBV12-3/TRBV12-4|TRBJ2-7
CASSSGTGRSYEQYF
>TRBV6-2/TRBV6-3|TRBJ2-7
CASSLWTVYEQYF
>TRBV21-1|TRBJ2-7
CASSEGECGEQYF
>TRBV27|TRBJ1-1
CASSSHRGPTEAFF
>TRBV12-3/TRBV12-4|TRBJ2-1
CASSLSGVNEQFF
>TRBV7-9|TRBJ2-4
CASSPRELAKNIQYF
>TRBV19|TRBJ2-7
CASSISTPYEQYF
>TRBV29-1|TRBJ1-2
CSVRTDYGYTF
>TRBV5-6|TRBJ2-3
CASSQRDTQYF
>TRBV6-1|TRBJ2-1
CASSPGTSGSYPLYNEQFF
>TRBV7-3|TRBJ2-3
CASSLSGPPDTQYF
>TRBV3-1|TRBJ2-2
CASSQGLGIEELFF
>TRBV20-1|TRBJ2-5
CSASLRGETQYF
>TRBV4-3|TRBJ2-3
CASSLKPLGTDTQYF
>TRBV29-1|TRBJ2-3
CSALAGGQDTQYF
>TRBV29-1|TRBJ2-1
CSVDGWTATNPINNEQFF
>TRBV25-1|TRBJ2-6
CATSPQLSGANVLTF
>TRBV3-1|TRBJ2-5
CASSRLAGGQETQYF